Listed below are T cell receptor beta chains from one sample, sequenced in a study of TIL therapy for anti-PD-1-resistant metastatic lung cancer. Assay: immunoSEQ multiplex PCR; the TCRdb copy retains only in-frame clones and omits some. The sample includes some 10,000 clones, 55% to 65% of them seen just once. Sequencing was performed on tumor tissue, taken at baseline. Receptor source: a person between 25 and 80 years old with non-small cell lung cancer. Each CDR3 is given with its conserved first and last residue. The D gene is left open where the match is weak. Not every row has a clone size; where given, it reads once, few, many or a size class.

J	D	V	size	DNA	CDR3
TRBJ2-5	.	TRBV7-2	.	TGTGCCAGCAGCTATAGGGGGGAGACCCAGTACTTC	CASSYRGETQYF
TRBJ2-2	.	TRBV6-1	.	TGTGCCAGCAGTGAAGCGCTTCAGGACACCGGGGAGCTGTTTTTT	CASSEALQDTGELFF
TRBJ2-7	.	TRBV7-8	few	TGTGCCAGCAGCTTAGCTTCGGGCAACCACGAGCAGTACTTC	CASSLASGNHEQYF
TRBJ2-7	.	TRBV7-2	.	TGTGCCAGCAGCTTTTCAGCGTGGGTGGGGGTCTACGAGCAGTACTTC	CASSFSAWVGVYEQYF
TRBJ2-5	TRBD2	TRBV11-1	.	TGTGCCAGCAGCCCTGATCTAGCGGGCCTCCAAGAGACCCAGTACTTC	CASSPDLAGLQETQYF
TRBJ2-7	.	TRBV7-2	few	TGTGCCAGCAGCCCCTACGTCGGGAACGAGCAGTACTTC	CASSPYVGNEQYF
TRBJ1-1	.	TRBV4-1	few	TGCGCCAGCAGCCAAGGGGTGTCAAACACTGAAGCTTTCTTT	CASSQGVSNTEAFF
TRBJ1-5	TRBD1	TRBV2	.	TGTGCCACACAACAGGGGGCGGATCAGCCCCAGCATTTT	CATQQGADQPQHF
TRBJ2-2	.	TRBV5-1	once	TGCGCCAGCAGCGGGTTTTCGGGGGAGCTGTTTTTT	CASSGFSGELFF
TRBJ1-3	.	TRBV4-1	few	TGTGCCAGCAGCCAACAGACAGGATTAACTGGAAACACCATATATTTT	CASSQQTGLTGNTIYF
TRBJ2-5	.	TRBV28	.	TGTGCCAGCAGTTTGTACCAGGACGGGACCCAGTACTTC	CASSLYQDGTQYF
TRBJ2-7	.	TRBV11-2	.	TGTGCCAGCAGCTTAATAGGGGACGAGCAGTACTTC	CASSLIGDEQYF
TRBJ2-3	.	TRBV13	.	TGTGCCAGCAGCTTAGTCGCATCAGATACGCAGTATTTT	CASSLVASDTQYF
TRBJ1-5	.	TRBV6-5	.	TGTGCCAGCAGTTACCAGGGGTTCGATCAGCCCCAGCATTTT	CASSYQGFDQPQHF
TRBJ1-5	.	TRBV28	few	TGTGCCAGCAGTTTGCGGGGTCAGCCCCAGCATTTT	CASSLRGQPQHF
TRBJ1-1	.	TRBV30	.	TGTGCTTGGAAAACAGGCGGGAACACTGAAGCTTTCTTT	CAWKTGGNTEAFF
TRBJ2-1	TRBD1	TRBV5-8	.	TGTGCCAGCAGCTTGGGACAGGGGGACAATGAGCAGTTCTTC	CASSLGQGDNEQFF
TRBJ1-6	TRBD1	TRBV5-1	.	TGCGCCAGCAGCTTAGAAAGACAGGGGGCCAATTCACCCCTCCACTTT	CASSLERQGANSPLHF
TRBJ1-3	TRBD1	TRBV6-6	.	TGTGCCAGCGACAGGGATCCCACTGGAAACACCATATATTTT	CASDRDPTGNTIYF
TRBJ2-2	.	TRBV10-2	medium-sized	TGCGCCAGCAGTGGGTCGGGCGGCCACACCGGGGAGCTGTTTTTT	CASSGSGGHTGELFF
TRBJ2-5	TRBD2	TRBV6-6	.	TGTGCCACCTCAGACGGGGGGGTCGGAGAGACCCAGTACTTC	CATSDGGVGETQYF
TRBJ2-7	.	TRBV4-1	.	TGCGCCAGCAGCCAAGGGGCTTCTAGCAGCTCCTACGAGCAGTACTTC	CASSQGASSSSYEQYF
TRBJ2-3	TRBD2	TRBV5-1	.	TGCGCCAGCAGCTTGGCCTCTAGCGGGTTTAGCACAGATACGCAGTATTTT	CASSLASSGFSTDTQYF
TRBJ1-5	.	TRBV4-2	.	TGTGCCAGCAGCTTGTGGGGGGAGGGCAATCAGCCCCAGCATTTT	CASSLWGEGNQPQHF
TRBJ2-7	.	TRBV5-1	.	TGCGCCAGCAGCTTGGATGACTTCAGCGCCTACGAGCAGTACTTC	CASSLDDFSAYEQYF
TRBJ2-7	.	TRBV6-5	once	TGTGCCAGCAGTTACTCGAGGGCGGGTGCGGAAGAGCAGTACTTC	CASSYSRAGAEEQYF
TRBJ2-5	.	TRBV7-2	.	TGTGCCAGCAAATTACAGGGCGGAGGGACCCAGTACTTC	CASKLQGGGTQYF
TRBJ2-5	TRBD2	TRBV6-5	.	TGTGCCAGCAGTTCTAGCGGGGGGGCAGGGACCCAGTACTTC	CASSSSGGAGTQYF
TRBJ2-3	.	TRBV11-2	few	TGTGCCAGCAGCTTCGGCACAGATACGCAGTATTTT	CASSFGTDTQYF
TRBJ1-6	.	TRBV28	.	TGTGCCAGCAGTTTCGATGGGATACGCTCCTATAATTCACCCCTCCACTTT	CASSFDGIRSYNSPLHF
TRBJ1-5	.	TRBV4-1	few	TGCGCCAGCAGCCAGAATAGCAATCAGCCCCAGCATTTT	CASSQNSNQPQHF
TRBJ1-1	TRBD1	TRBV6-5	.	TGTGCCAGCTGGGACAGACCACTCCGGGCTTTCTTT	CASWDRPLRAFF
TRBJ2-7	TRBD2	TRBV5-5	.	TGTGCCAGCAGCTTTAGCGGGGATGGAGAGCAGTACTTC	CASSFSGDGEQYF
TRBJ2-1	TRBD2	TRBV7-9	.	TGTGCCAGCAGCTTAGGTCGGGGGGGCACGGATGAGCAGTTCTTC	CASSLGRGGTDEQFF
TRBJ2-3	.	TRBV7-9	.	TGTGCCAGCAGCTTACCTCGGGACAGCACAGATACGCAGTATTTT	CASSLPRDSTDTQYF
TRBJ2-2	.	TRBV9	.	TGTGCCAGCAGCGTAGAACAGGAGACTAACACCGGGGAGCTGTTTTTT	CASSVEQETNTGELFF
TRBJ1-5	.	TRBV5-5	.	TGTGCCAGCAGCTTGTATGGTACGGGGGGGTTTGGTAGCAATCAGCCCCAGCATTTT	CASSLYGTGGFGSNQPQHF
TRBJ2-2	TRBD2	TRBV2	.	TGTGCCAGCAGTAGCGGGGTAGGGACCGGGGAGCTGTTTTTT	CASSSGVGTGELFF
TRBJ2-7	.	TRBV15	medium-sized	TGTGCCACCAGCAGGACGACGGGGGAGTCCTACGAGCAGTACTTC	CATSRTTGESYEQYF
TRBJ1-4	.	TRBV15	.	TGTGCCACCAGCAGAGATCCCTACGGAATGACTAATGAAAAACTGTTTTTT	CATSRDPYGMTNEKLFF